The clone carrying this T cell receptor (beta chain) was seen repeatedly, ten times or more. Its antigen is not known. The study built unsorted libraries from 2 million PBMCs kept at -80 C. This sample is drawn from a study of neurological immune-mediated disorders. Study information: The approximately 34 multiple sclerosis patients comprised approximately 31 relapsing-remitting and 3 secondary progressive cases.

Findings and caveats of the study: None of the CDR3 amino acid sequences found in expanded clones was shared across subjects. This suggests that the TCR-beta repertoires were private in all groups.

Synthesis of cDNA was accomplished via 5'RACE employing 10-nucleotide random UMIs. TCRdb re-derived calls from the 5' RACE reads in MiXCR, one entry per CDR3 protein. Found here are roughly 74,000 distinct CDR3 sequences, approximately 5.2% of them singletons; the top ten hold roughly 7%. This receptor was taken from a man aged 18 to 30 with multiple sclerosis. What was sequenced was PBMCs.

CDR3 loop: CASSLWGPLNYGYTF. In nucleotides, the CDR3 is TGTGCCAGCAGCTTATGGGGCCCCCTCAACTATGGCTACACCTTC. The V gene is TRBV7-9, the J gene TRBJ1-2; a weak D match, TRBD1 (5 bases). Trimming shortened V by 2 bases and J by 2 bases, and 12 bases separated the two germline ends. This CDR3 is built from 15 residues. Germline values: CDR1 SEHNR, CDR2 FQNEAQ (reference sequence).